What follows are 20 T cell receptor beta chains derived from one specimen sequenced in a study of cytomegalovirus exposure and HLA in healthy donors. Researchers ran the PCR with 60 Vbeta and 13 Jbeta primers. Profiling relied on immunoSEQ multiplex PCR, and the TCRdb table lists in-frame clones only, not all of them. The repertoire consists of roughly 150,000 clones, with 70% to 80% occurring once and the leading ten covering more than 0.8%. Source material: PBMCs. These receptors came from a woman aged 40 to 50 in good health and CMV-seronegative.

This CDR3 reads CASSSAAPGHQNTEAFF. The CDR3 nucleotides are TGTGCCAGCTCATCCGCCGCTCCGGGACACCAGAACACTGAAGCTTTCTTT. The rearrangement joins TRBV18 to TRBJ1-1; possibly TRBD1 for D (6 bases). This CDR3 spans 17 amino acids. With 5 bases removed from V and 1 base from J, the gap between germline ends came to 20 bases. CDR1 is KGHSH and CDR2 is LQKENI in the germline V gene.

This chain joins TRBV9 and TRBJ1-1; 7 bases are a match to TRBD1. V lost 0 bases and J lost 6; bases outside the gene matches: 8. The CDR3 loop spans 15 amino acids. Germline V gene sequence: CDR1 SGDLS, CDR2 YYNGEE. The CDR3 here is CASSVEGQGVAEAFF. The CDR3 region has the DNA TGTGCCAGCAGCGTAGAAGGGCAGGGGGTCGCTGAAGCTTTCTTT.

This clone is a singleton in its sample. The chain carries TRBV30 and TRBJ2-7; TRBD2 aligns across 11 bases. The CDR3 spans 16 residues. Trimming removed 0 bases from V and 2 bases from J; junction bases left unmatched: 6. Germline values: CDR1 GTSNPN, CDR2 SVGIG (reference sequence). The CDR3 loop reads CAWSVQGLAEAYEQYF. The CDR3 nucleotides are TGTGCCTGGAGTGTTCAGGGACTAGCGGAAGCCTACGAGCAGTACTTC.

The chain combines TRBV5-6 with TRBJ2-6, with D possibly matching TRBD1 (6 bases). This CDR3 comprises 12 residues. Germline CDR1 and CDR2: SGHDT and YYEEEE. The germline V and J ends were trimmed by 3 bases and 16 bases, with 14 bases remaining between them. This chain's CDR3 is CASSYRQGGLTF. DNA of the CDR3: TGTGCCAGCAGCTATCGCCAAGGGGGACTGACTTTC.

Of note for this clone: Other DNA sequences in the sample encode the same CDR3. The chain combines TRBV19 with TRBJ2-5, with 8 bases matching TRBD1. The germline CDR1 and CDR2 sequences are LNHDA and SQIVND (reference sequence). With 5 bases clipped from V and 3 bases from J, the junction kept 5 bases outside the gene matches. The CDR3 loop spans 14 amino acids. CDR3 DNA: TGTGCCAGTAGTCCTTGGACAGGGAAAGAGACCCAGTACTTC. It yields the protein CASSPWTGKETQYF.

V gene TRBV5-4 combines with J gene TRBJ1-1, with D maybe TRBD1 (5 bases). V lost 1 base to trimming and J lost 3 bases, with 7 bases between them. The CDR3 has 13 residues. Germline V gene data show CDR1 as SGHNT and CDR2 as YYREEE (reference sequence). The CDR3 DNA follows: TGTGCCAGCAGCTTGTTCAGGGACACTGAAGCTTTCTTT. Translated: CASSLFRDTEAFF.

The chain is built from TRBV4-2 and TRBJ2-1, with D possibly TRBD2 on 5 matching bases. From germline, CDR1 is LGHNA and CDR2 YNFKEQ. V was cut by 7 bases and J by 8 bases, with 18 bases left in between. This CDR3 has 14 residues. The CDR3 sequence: CASKREGRVDEQFF. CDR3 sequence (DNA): TGTGCCAGCAAGCGAGAGGGCCGAGTCGATGAGCAGTTCTTC.

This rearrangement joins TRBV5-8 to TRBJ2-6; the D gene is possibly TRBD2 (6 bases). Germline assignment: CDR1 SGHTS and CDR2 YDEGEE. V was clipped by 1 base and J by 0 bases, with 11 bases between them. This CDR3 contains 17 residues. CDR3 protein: CASSLWGGISGANVLTF. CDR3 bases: TGTGCCAGCAGCTTGTGGGGAGGAATCTCTGGGGCCAACGTCCTGACTTTC.

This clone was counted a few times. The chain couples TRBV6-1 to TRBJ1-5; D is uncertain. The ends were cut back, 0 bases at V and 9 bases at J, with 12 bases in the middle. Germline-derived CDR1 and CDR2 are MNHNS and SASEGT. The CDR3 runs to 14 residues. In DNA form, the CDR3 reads TGTGCCAGCAGTGAAGCACTAGGAATTACGCCCCAGCATTTT. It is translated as CASSEALGITPQHF.

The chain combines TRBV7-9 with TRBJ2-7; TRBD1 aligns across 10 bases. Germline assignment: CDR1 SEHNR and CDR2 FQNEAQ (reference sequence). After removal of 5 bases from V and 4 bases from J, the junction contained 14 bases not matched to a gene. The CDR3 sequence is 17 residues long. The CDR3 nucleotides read TGTGCCAGCAGCGGCTCATGGGGGGGACAGGGGATGTACGAGCAGTACTTC. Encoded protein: CASSGSWGGQGMYEQYF.

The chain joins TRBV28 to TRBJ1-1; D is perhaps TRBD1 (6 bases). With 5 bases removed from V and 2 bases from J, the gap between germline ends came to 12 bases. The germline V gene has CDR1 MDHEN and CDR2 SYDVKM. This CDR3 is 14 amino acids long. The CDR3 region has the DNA TGTGCCAGCAGTCAACAGGGCCCTAACACTGAAGCTTTCTTT. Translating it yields CASSQQGPNTEAFF.

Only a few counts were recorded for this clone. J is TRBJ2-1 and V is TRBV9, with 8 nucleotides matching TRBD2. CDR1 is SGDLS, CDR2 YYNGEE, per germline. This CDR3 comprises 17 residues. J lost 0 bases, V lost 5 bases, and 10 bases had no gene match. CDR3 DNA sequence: TGTGCCAGCAGGGGGGGTAGCGGGGCCCCCTCCTACAATGAGCAGTTCTTC. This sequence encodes CASRGGSGAPSYNEQFF. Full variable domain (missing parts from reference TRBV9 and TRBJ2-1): DSGVTQTPKHLITATGQRVTLRCSPRSGDLSVYWYQQSLDQGLQFLIQYYNGEERAKGNILERFSAQQFPDLHSELNLSSLELGDSALYFCASRGGSGAPSYNEQFFGPGTRLTVL.

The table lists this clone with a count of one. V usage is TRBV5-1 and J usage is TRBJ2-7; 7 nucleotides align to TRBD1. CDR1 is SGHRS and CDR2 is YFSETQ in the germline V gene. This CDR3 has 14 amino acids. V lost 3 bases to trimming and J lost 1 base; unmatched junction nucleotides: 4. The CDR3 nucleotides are TGCGCCAGCAGCTCCGGGACAGAGTCCTACGAGCAGTACTTC. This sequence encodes CASSSGTESYEQYF. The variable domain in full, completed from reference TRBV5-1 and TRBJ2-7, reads KAGVTQTPRYLIKTRGQQVTLSCSPISGHRSVSWYQQTPGQGLQFLFEYFSETQRNKGNFPGRFSGRQFSNSRSEMNVSTLELGDSALYLCASSSGTESYEQYFGPGTRLTVT.

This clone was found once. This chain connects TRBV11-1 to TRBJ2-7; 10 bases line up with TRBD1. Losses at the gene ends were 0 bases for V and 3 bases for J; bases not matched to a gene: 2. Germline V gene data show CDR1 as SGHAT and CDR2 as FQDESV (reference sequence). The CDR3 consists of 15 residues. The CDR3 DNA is TGTGCCAGCAGCTTAGCGGGGACAGGGGTCTACGAGCAGTACTTC. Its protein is CASSLAGTGVYEQYF.

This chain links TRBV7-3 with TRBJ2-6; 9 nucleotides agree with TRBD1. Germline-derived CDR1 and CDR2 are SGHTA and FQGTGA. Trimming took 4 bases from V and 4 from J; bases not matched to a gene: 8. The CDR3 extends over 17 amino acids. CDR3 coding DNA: TGTGCCAGCAGCTCGGGACAGGGTTCAGGGGGGGCCAACGTCCTGACTTTC. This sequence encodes CASSSGQGSGGANVLTF.

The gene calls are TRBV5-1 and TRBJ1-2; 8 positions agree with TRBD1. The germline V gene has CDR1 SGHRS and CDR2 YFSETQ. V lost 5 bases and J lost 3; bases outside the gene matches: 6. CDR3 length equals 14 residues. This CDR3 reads CASSRMTGDYGYTF. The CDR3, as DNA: TGCGCCAGCAGTCGTATGACAGGGGACTATGGCTACACCTTC.

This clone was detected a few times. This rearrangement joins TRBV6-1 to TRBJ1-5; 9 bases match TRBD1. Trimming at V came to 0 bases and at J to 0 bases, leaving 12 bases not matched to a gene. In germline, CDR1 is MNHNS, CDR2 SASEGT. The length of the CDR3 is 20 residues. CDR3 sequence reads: CASSEAMGDRAPNSNQPQHF. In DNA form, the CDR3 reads TGTGCCAGCAGTGAAGCGATGGGGGACAGGGCCCCAAATAGCAATCAGCCCCAGCATTTT.

The CDR3 nucleotides read TGTGCCAGCAGCTTAGGGGAGCTGGGTAATGAAAAACTGTTTTTT. The encoded protein is CASSLGELGNEKLFF. The chain recombines TRBV11-2 with TRBJ1-4; D not resolved. Trimming pared 1 base from V and 4 bases from J, leaving 10 bases between. The germline V gene has CDR1 SGHAT and CDR2 FQNNGV. The CDR3 totals 15 residues.

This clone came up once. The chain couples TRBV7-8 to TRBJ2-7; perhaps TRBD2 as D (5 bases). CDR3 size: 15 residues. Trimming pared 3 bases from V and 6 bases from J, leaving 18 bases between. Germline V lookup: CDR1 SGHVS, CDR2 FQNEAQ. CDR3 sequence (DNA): TGTGCCAGCAGCTTGTACGAGGGTGCGGGTGGCGAGCAGTACTTC. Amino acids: CASSLYEGAGGEQYF.

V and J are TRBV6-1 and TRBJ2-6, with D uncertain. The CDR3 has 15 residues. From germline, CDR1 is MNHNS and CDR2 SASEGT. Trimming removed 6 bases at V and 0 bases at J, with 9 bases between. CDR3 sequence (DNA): TGTGCCAGCAGGCCGAACTTCTCTGGGGCCAACGTCCTGACTTTC. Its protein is CASRPNFSGANVLTF.